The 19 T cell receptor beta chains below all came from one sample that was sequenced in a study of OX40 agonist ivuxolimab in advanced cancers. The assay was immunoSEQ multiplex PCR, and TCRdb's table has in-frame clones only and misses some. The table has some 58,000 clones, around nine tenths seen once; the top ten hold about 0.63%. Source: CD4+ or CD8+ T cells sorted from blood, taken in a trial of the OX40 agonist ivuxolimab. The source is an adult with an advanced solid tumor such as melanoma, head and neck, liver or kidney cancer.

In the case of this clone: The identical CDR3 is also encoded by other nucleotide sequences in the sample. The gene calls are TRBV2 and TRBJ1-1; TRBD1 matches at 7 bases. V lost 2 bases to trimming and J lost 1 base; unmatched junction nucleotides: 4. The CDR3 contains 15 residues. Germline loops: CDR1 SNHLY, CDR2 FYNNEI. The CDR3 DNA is TGTGCCAGCAGTGAACAGGGGGGGACGAACACTGAAGCTTTCTTT. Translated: CASSEQGGTNTEAFF.

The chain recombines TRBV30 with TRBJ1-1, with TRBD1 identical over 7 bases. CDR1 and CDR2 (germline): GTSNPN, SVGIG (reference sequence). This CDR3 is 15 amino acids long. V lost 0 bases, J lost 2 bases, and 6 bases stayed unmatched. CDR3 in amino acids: CAWSVSNRGNTEAFF. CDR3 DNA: TGTGCCTGGAGTGTATCAAACAGGGGTAACACTGAAGCTTTCTTT.

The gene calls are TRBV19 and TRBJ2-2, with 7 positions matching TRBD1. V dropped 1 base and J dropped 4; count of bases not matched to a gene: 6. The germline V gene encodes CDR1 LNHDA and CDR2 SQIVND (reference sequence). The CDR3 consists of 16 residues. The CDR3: CASSIVRGPGTGELFF. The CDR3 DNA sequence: TGTGCCAGTAGTATAGTGAGGGGGCCGGGCACCGGGGAGCTGTTTTTT.

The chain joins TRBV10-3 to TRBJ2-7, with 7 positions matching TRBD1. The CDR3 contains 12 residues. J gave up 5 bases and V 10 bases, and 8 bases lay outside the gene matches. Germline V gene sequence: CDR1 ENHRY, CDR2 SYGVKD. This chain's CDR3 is CATLKGANEQYF. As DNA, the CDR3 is TGTGCCACCCTCAAGGGGGCGAACGAGCAGTACTTC.

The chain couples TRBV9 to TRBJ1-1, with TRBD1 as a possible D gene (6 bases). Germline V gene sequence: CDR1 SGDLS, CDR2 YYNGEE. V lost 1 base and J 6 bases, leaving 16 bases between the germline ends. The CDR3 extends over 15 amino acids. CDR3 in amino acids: CASSVFGGRDSEAFF. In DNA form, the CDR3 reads TGTGCCAGCAGCGTATTCGGGGGGCGCGATTCTGAAGCTTTCTTT.

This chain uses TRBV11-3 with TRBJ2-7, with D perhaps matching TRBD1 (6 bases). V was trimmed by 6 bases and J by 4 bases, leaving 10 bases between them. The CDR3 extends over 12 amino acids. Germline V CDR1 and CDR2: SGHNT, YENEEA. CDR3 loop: CASSRRGYEQYF. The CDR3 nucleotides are TGTGCCAGCAGTCGCAGGGGTTACGAGCAGTACTTC.

The CDR3, as DNA: TGTGCCAGCAGCCCAACCCCGAAGGGGCGTAGGTACGAGCAGTACTTC. Translated, it gives CASSPTPKGRRYEQYF. This rearrangement joins TRBV9 to TRBJ2-7; D is possibly TRBD1 (5 bases). In germline, CDR1 is SGDLS, CDR2 YYNGEE. The CDR3 is 16 residues long. Deletions cut 4 bases from V and 4 bases from J, with 21 bases between.

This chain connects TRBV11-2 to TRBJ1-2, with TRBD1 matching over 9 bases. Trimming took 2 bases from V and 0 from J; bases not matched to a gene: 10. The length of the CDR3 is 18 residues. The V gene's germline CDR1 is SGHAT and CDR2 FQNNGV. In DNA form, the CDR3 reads TGTGCCAGCAGCTTACTCGGGACAGGGTCTTCATCTAACTATGGCTACACCTTC. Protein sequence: CASSLLGTGSSSNYGYTF.

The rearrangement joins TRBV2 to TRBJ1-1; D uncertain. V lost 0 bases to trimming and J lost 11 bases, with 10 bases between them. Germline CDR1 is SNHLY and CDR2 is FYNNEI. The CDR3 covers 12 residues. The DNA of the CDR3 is TGTGCCAGCAGTGAAGCGGTGAAAGCGGCTTTCTTT. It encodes CASSEAVKAAFF.

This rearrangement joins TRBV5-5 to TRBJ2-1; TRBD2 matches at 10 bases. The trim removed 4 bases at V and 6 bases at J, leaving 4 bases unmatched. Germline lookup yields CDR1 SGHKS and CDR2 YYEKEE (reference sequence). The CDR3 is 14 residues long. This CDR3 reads CASSDGLAANEQFF. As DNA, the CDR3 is TGTGCCAGCAGCGACGGACTAGCGGCCAATGAGCAGTTCTTC.

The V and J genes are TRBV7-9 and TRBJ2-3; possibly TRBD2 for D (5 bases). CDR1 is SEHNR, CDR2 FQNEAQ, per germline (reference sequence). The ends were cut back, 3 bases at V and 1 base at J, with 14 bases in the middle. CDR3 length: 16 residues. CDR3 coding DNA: TGTGCCAGCAGCTTCCTAGCATCCGTCGGCACAGATACGCAGTATTTT. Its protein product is CASSFLASVGTDTQYF.

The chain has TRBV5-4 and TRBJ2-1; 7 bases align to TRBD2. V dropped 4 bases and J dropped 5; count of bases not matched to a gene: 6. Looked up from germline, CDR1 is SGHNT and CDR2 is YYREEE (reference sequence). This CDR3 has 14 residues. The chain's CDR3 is CASSPAGINNEQFF. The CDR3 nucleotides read TGTGCCAGCAGCCCAGCGGGGATAAACAATGAGCAGTTCTTC.

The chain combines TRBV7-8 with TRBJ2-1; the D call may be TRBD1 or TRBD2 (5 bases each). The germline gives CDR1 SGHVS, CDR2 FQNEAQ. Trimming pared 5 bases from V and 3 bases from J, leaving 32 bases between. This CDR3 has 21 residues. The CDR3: CASSLGALQLERQNLYNEQFF. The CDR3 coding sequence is TGTGCCAGCAGCCTAGGGGCCCTACAATTAGAGCGGCAGAATCTCTACAATGAGCAGTTCTTC.

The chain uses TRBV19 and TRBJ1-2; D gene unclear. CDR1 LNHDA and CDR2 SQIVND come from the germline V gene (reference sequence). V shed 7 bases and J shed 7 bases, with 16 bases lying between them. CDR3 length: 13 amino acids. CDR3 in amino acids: CASTFGTVVGYTF. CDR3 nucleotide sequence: TGTGCCAGTACGTTCGGTACCGTAGTTGGCTACACCTTC.

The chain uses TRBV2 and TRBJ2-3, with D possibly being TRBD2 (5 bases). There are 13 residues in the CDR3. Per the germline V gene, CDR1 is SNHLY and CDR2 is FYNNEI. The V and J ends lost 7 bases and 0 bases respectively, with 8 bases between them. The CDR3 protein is CASILASTDTQYF. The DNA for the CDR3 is TGTGCCAGCATCCTAGCTAGCACAGATACGCAGTATTTT.

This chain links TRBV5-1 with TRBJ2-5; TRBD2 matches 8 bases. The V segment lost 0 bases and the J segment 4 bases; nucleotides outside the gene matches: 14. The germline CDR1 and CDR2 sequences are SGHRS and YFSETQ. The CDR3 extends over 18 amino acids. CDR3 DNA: TGCGCCAGCAGCTTGGCGCTAGCGGGTGCCCCTTTGCGAGAGACCCAGTACTTC. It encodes CASSLALAGAPLRETQYF.

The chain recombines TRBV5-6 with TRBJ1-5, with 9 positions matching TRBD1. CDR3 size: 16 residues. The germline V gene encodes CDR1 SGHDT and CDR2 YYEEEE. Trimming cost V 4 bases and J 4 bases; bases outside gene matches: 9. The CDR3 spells CASSTGQGSWNQPQHF. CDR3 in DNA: TGTGCCAGCAGCACGGGACAGGGTAGTTGGAATCAGCCCCAGCATTTT.

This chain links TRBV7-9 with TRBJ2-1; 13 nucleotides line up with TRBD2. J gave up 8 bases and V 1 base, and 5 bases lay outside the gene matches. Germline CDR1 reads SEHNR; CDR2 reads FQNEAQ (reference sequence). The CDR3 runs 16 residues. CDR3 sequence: CASSLGTSGSGDEQFF. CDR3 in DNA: TGTGCCAGCAGCTTAGGGACTAGCGGGAGTGGCGATGAGCAGTTCTTC.

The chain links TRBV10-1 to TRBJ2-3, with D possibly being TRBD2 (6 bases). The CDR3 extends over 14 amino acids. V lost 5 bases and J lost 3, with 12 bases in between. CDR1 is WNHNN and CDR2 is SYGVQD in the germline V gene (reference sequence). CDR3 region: CASSNGGSTDTQYF. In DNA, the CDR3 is TGCGCCAGCAGTAATGGAGGGAGTACAGATACGCAGTATTTT.